What follows are 7 T cell receptor beta chains derived from one specimen sequenced in a study of T cell responses to AZD1222 COVID-19 vaccine. Assay: immunoSEQ multiplex PCR; the TCRdb copy retains only in-frame clones and omits some. This sample carries more than 85,000 clones, about 90% of them seen once, and the ten largest clones take roughly 4.3%. The material was peripheral blood, obtained 28 days after the second AZD1222 dose. The receptors were gathered from an adult who received the AZD1222 COVID-19 vaccine.

The gene calls are TRBV30 and TRBJ2-3; 15 bases fit TRBD2. The V gene's germline CDR1 is GTSNPN and CDR2 SVGIG (reference sequence). The CDR3 contains 16 residues. The junction had 5 bases not matched to a gene; V was cut back by 1 base and J by 6 bases. The CDR3 reads CAWSGGLAGGADTQYF. The CDR3 nucleotides are TGTGCCTGGAGTGGCGGACTAGCGGGAGGGGCCGATACGCAGTATTTT.

Here the CDR3 reads CASSDRESGNTIYF. The CDR3 DNA reads TGTGCCAGCAGCGATCGGGAATCTGGAAACACCATATATTTT. The chain recombines TRBV7-9 with TRBJ1-3, with unresolved D. V was clipped by 5 bases and J by 1 base, with 9 bases between them. CDR1 and CDR2 from the germline V gene are SEHNR and FQNEAQ (reference sequence). The CDR3 runs to 14 residues.

The chain combines TRBV20-1 with TRBJ1-1; 8 bases fit TRBD1. Germline lookup yields CDR1 DFQATT and CDR2 SNEGSKA (reference sequence). The CDR3 totals 15 residues. J was trimmed by 2 bases and V by 3 bases; bases with no gene match: 8. CDR3 region: CSASGRGRGNTEAFF. The CDR3 DNA follows: TGCAGTGCTAGTGGCAGGGGGCGCGGAAACACTGAAGCTTTCTTT.

The rearrangement links TRBV6-1 to TRBJ1-5; 7 bases align to TRBD1. The CDR3 loop spans 16 amino acids. The V segment lost 3 bases and the J segment 2 bases; nucleotides outside the gene matches: 7. Germline loops: CDR1 MNHNS, CDR2 SASEGT. CDR3 in DNA: TGTGCCAGCAGTGACCAGGTAGGGACAGGCAATCAGCCCCAGCATTTT. As protein: CASSDQVGTGNQPQHF.

The V gene is TRBV27, the J gene TRBJ1-1; 8 bases map to TRBD1. CDR3 length equals 15 residues. The V gene's germline CDR1 is MNHEY and CDR2 SMNVEV (reference sequence). V dropped 3 bases and J dropped 2; count of bases not matched to a gene: 5. CDR3 protein: CASSFGTGINTEAFF. CDR3 in DNA: TGTGCCAGCAGTTTCGGGACAGGTATCAACACTGAAGCTTTCTTT.

This chain links TRBV7-3 with TRBJ2-2; possible D gene TRBD2, 5 bases. Per the germline V gene, CDR1 is SGHTA and CDR2 is FQGTGA. CDR3 length: 15 residues. Trimming shortened V by 4 bases and J by 4 bases, and 13 bases separated the two germline ends. The CDR3 sequence: CASSSPLAGTGELFF. Written as DNA, the CDR3 is TGTGCCAGCAGCTCTCCACTCGCGGGCACCGGGGAGCTGTTTTTT.

As DNA, the CDR3 is TGTGCCAGCAGCCAAGGGAGCACTGAAGCTTTCTTT. Its translation: CASSQGSTEAFF. This chain connects TRBV27 to TRBJ1-1; no firm D call. This CDR3 spans 12 amino acids. Germline V lookup: CDR1 MNHEY, CDR2 SMNVEV (reference sequence). V gave up 6 bases and J gave up 4 bases, with 9 bases separating them.